The rows below give T cell receptor beta chains drawn from one sample of a study of blood T cells in healthy people across ages. TCRdb re-derived calls from the 5' RACE reads in MiXCR, one entry per CDR3 protein. Of some 1.8 million distinct CDR3 sequences in the sample, approximately 39% are singletons; the top ten hold 23%. The sequenced material came from blood. Every receptor here comes from a human donor in good health. The CDR3 runs from the conserved cysteine through the conserved F or W. The order of the fields is CDR3 protein, V gene, J gene.

CDR3aa: CASTNRSAANVLTF
v_gene: TRBV7-9
j_gene: TRBJ2-6

CDR3aa: CASSSLEGATDTQYF
v_gene: TRBV5-1
j_gene: TRBJ2-3

CDR3aa: CSARDPGQGTYNEQFF
v_gene: TRBV20-1
j_gene: TRBJ2-1

CDR3aa: CASSLLSGGLYNEQFF
v_gene: TRBV11-2
j_gene: TRBJ2-1

CDR3aa: CAIIKDRNTEAFF
v_gene: TRBV10-3
j_gene: TRBJ1-1

CDR3aa: CASSESFGDTQYF
v_gene: TRBV10-2
j_gene: TRBJ2-3

CDR3aa: CASSKGQGANYGGSPLHF
v_gene: TRBV21-1
j_gene: TRBJ1-6

CDR3aa: CASSLDPASYSEQFF
v_gene: TRBV6-2/TRBV6-3
j_gene: TRBJ2-1

CDR3aa: CASSYSASGSTDTQYF
v_gene: TRBV6-5
j_gene: TRBJ2-3

CDR3aa: CASSLVARFRLEDTEAFF
v_gene: TRBV6-2/TRBV6-3
j_gene: TRBJ1-1

CDR3aa: CASSVGLVNYGYTF
v_gene: TRBV9
j_gene: TRBJ1-2

CDR3aa: CSADRDRALETQYF
v_gene: TRBV20-1
j_gene: TRBJ2-5

CDR3aa: CASSQKNPNHGYTF
v_gene: TRBV3-1
j_gene: TRBJ1-2

CDR3aa: CAISEAGLSYGYTF
v_gene: TRBV10-3
j_gene: TRBJ1-2

CDR3aa: CASSQYGQTNYGYTF
v_gene: TRBV3-1
j_gene: TRBJ1-2

CDR3aa: CASSQFPGTGLSPLHF
v_gene: TRBV27
j_gene: TRBJ1-6

CDR3aa: CASSYGIGTGNTEAFF
v_gene: TRBV6-5
j_gene: TRBJ1-1

CDR3aa: CASRRGQGDGYTF
v_gene: TRBV5-1
j_gene: TRBJ1-2

CDR3aa: CASSHRTSPQNTQYF
v_gene: TRBV12-3/TRBV12-4
j_gene: TRBJ2-3

CDR3aa: CATSRAGESGNTIYF
v_gene: TRBV15
j_gene: TRBJ1-3

CDR3aa: CASSFGGGGLEQYF
v_gene: TRBV7-2
j_gene: TRBJ2-7

CDR3aa: CAATDLGYEQYF
v_gene: TRBV10-3
j_gene: TRBJ2-7

CDR3aa: CASSMGHPGDGYTF
v_gene: TRBV28
j_gene: TRBJ1-2

CDR3aa: CASSGDRTNYDYTF
v_gene: TRBV2
j_gene: TRBJ1-2

CDR3aa: CATSERGGGTDTQYF
v_gene: TRBV24-1
j_gene: TRBJ2-3

CDR3aa: CASSLKTGKAEAEAFF
v_gene: TRBV7-9
j_gene: TRBJ1-1

CDR3aa: CASSGNTEAFF
v_gene: TRBV7-2
j_gene: TRBJ1-1

CDR3aa: CATSRGDRVFAYNEQFF
v_gene: TRBV15
j_gene: TRBJ2-1

CDR3aa: CSAMNTKAFF
v_gene: TRBV29-1
j_gene: TRBJ1-1

CDR3aa: CASSSWGSPGLALAKNIQYF
v_gene: TRBV12-3/TRBV12-4
j_gene: TRBJ2-4

CDR3aa: CAISEKGFSGANVRTF
v_gene: TRBV10-3
j_gene: TRBJ2-6

CDR3aa: CATSRANQQMTQYF
v_gene: TRBV15
j_gene: TRBJ2-3

CDR3aa: CASSMGWRSYEQYF
v_gene: TRBV19
j_gene: TRBJ2-7

CDR3aa: CASSSTGTGLAVRQAFF
v_gene: TRBV6-1
j_gene: TRBJ1-1

CDR3aa: CAWSFDNNEQFF
v_gene: TRBV30
j_gene: TRBJ2-1

CDR3aa: CASSVTGGALSTDTQYF
v_gene: TRBV7-9
j_gene: TRBJ2-3

CDR3aa: CATSDPQGANEQFF
v_gene: TRBV24-1
j_gene: TRBJ2-1

CDR3aa: CASSPRGGHDEQYF
v_gene: TRBV7-9
j_gene: TRBJ2-7

CDR3aa: CSVGQPSTDTQYF
v_gene: TRBV29-1
j_gene: TRBJ2-3

CDR3aa: CAGSQEGVGTGGSDEQFF
v_gene: TRBV4-3
j_gene: TRBJ2-1

CDR3aa: CASSLLAADYNNEQFF
v_gene: TRBV6-2/TRBV6-3
j_gene: TRBJ2-1

CDR3aa: CAGSLNTYEQYF
v_gene: TRBV5-1
j_gene: TRBJ2-7

CDR3aa: CASTRGATWSEAFF
v_gene: TRBV12-3/TRBV12-4
j_gene: TRBJ1-1

CDR3aa: CSVGDEQFF
v_gene: TRBV20-1
j_gene: TRBJ2-1

CDR3aa: CASRDSKKYNEQFF
v_gene: TRBV6-1
j_gene: TRBJ2-1

CDR3aa: CASSLGVEQYF
v_gene: TRBV12-3/TRBV12-4
j_gene: TRBJ2-7

CDR3aa: CASRYSGGTDTQYF
v_gene: TRBV7-2
j_gene: TRBJ2-3

CDR3aa: CASSDLDRGPGWQPQHF
v_gene: TRBV7-9
j_gene: TRBJ1-5

CDR3aa: CASTAYYEQYF
v_gene: TRBV6-1
j_gene: TRBJ2-7

CDR3aa: CASSATREMGNTIYF
v_gene: TRBV7-9
j_gene: TRBJ1-3

CDR3aa: CSVDGGRGGLDTQYF
v_gene: TRBV29-1
j_gene: TRBJ2-3

CDR3aa: CASSPYLTSGEYNEQFF
v_gene: TRBV7-2
j_gene: TRBJ2-1

CDR3aa: CAISGSGYYNEQFF
v_gene: TRBV10-3
j_gene: TRBJ2-1

CDR3aa: CASSLIWDRGSQYF
v_gene: TRBV6-2/TRBV6-3
j_gene: TRBJ2-5

CDR3aa: CASSLARPQDNEQFF
v_gene: TRBV11-1
j_gene: TRBJ2-1